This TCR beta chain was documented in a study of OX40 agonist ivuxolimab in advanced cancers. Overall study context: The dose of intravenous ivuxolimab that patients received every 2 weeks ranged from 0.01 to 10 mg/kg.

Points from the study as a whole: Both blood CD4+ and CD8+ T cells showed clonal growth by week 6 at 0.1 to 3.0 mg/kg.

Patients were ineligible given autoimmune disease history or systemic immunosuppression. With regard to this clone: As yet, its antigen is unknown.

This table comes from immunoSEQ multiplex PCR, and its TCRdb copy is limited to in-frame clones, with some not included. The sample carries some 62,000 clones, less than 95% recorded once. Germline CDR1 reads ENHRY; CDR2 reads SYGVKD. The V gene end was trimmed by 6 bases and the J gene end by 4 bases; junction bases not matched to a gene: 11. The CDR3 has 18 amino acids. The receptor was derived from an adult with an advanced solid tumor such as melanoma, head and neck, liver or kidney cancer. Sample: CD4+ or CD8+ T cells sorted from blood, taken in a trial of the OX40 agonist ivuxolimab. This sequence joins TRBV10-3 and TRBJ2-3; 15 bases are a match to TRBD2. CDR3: CAISGGLAGGEGADTQYF. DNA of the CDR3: TGTGCCATCAGCGGGGGACTAGCGGGAGGCGAAGGTGCAGATACGCAGTATTTT.